These 6 T cell receptor beta chains originate from one sample sequenced in a study of B cell selection in AIRE deficiency. The sorted conventional CD4 T cells were gated as CD4+CD127+. Measured with immunoSEQ multiplex PCR; TCRdb has only the in-frame clones, and not every one. The sample contains 25,000 or so clones, 95% to 98% of which appear only once. Sequencing used conventional CD4+ T cells sorted from PBMCs. The receptors come from a human donor with AIRE deficiency.

This clone was recorded once. The chain carries TRBV19 and TRBJ1-2; D is ambiguous. Per the germline V gene, CDR1 is LNHDA and CDR2 is SQIVND (reference sequence). V was shortened by 3 bases and J by 8 bases, with 19 bases between the two germline ends. This CDR3 comprises 15 residues. CDR3 sequence (DNA): TGTGCCAGTAGTATGGTCGGGGTAGATACGGGAGGCTACACCTTC. This codes for CASSMVGVDTGGYTF.

This chain uses TRBV10-3 with TRBJ2-6, with 9 bases matching TRBD1. The CDR3 covers 18 residues. V lost 7 bases, J lost 0 bases, and 10 bases stayed unmatched. CDR1 and CDR2 (germline): ENHRY, SYGVKD. The CDR3 loop reads CAITEQGAGSSGANVLTF. The CDR3, as DNA: TGTGCCATCACCGAACAGGGGGCGGGCAGCTCTGGGGCCAACGTCCTGACTTTC.

The CDR3 reads CASSSDPDPYTF. CDR3 in DNA: TGTGCCAGCAGCTCCGACCCAGACCCCTACACCTTC. The chain is built from TRBV7-2 and TRBJ1-2; D remains unclear. Deletions cut 4 bases from V and 10 bases from J, with 13 bases between. CDR3 size: 12 residues. Germline V gene lookup returns CDR1 SGHTA and CDR2 FQGNSA.

The chain recombines TRBV19 with TRBJ2-5; no clear D. The germline gives CDR1 LNHDA, CDR2 SQIVND (reference sequence). CDR3 length: 14 residues. V was cut by 2 bases and J by 1 base, with 8 bases left in between. This CDR3 reads CASSITGSQETQYF. The CDR3 bases are TGTGCCAGTAGTATAACGGGTTCCCAAGAGACCCAGTACTTC.

This chain joins TRBV2 and TRBJ1-1; D ambiguous. Between the trimmed V and J ends, which lost 10 bases and 1 base, there was a span of 16 bases. Germline V CDR1 and CDR2: SNHLY, FYNNEI. CDR3 length: 14 amino acids. CDR3 nucleotide sequence: TGTGCCATCATTGTGTGGAAGGGGAACACTGAAGCTTTCTTT. Its protein product is CAIIVWKGNTEAFF.

V gene TRBV7-3 combines with J gene TRBJ2-1; TRBD2 agrees at 12 bases. Germline V CDR1 and CDR2: SGHTA, FQGTGA. The CDR3 totals 15 residues. Trimming removed 4 bases from V and 8 bases from J; junction bases left unmatched: 6. The chain's CDR3 is CASSWTSGMTDEQFF. The CDR3 DNA sequence: TGTGCCAGCAGCTGGACTAGCGGGATGACGGATGAGCAGTTCTTC.